This T cell receptor beta chain was obtained from a study of T cell repertoires in cytomegalovirus infection. Study background: Public TCR beta signatures provided an indication of both CMV infection and a matching HLA type.

Between the trimmed V and J ends, which lost 1 base and 2 bases, there was a span of 10 bases. This CDR3 comprises 15 residues. Study observations and caveats: Dominating the ex vivo response were TCR beta clonotypes that were CMV-specific and HLA-C-restricted.

MiXCR, applied by TCRdb to the reads, yields one record per CDR3 protein. The sample shows about 360,000 distinct CDR3 sequences, about a sixth of them seen only once. On this clonotype itself: Antigen unknown.

The receptor's source is a human donor in good health (CMV status not recorded). Some clones in this sample may be carry-over from other donors' samples. The material sequenced was PBMCs. This chain uses TRBV12-3 or TRBV12-4 with TRBJ2-3; TRBD1 or TRBD2 may be the D gene (6 bases each). Here the CDR3 reads CASSLGGDTTDTQYF. In DNA form, the CDR3 reads TGTGCCAGCAGTTTAGGGGGGGACACCACAGATACGCAGTATTTT.